Included here is one TCR beta chain sequence, with context. Antigen: not known. Germline-derived CDR1 and CDR2 are SGDLS and YYNGEE. The ends were cut back, 0 bases at V and 6 bases at J, with 8 bases in the middle. This CDR3 contains 13 residues. This entry comes from a study of shared clonotypes between healthy human individuals. Genomic DNA from each subset was divided evenly over several immunoSEQ plates. Original processing methods: As immunoSEQ supplied junction-only sequences (without quality scores), filtering differed. Here immunoSEQ multiplex PCR was the method, and the copy in TCRdb shows in-frame clones only, minus some. That table furnishes V, J and clone size, whereas the DNA furnished D and trimming. The sample includes under 600,000 clones, more than 95% seen only once; the top ten take 0.057%. Study-wide results and caveats: Clonotypes shared by all four donors outscored non-shared clonotypes in generation probability. Larger richness was generally estimated for naive than memory subsets.

The clonotype originates from a woman in her 30s in good health. The sample comprised naive CD4+ T cells sorted from blood. This sample's subset: CD45RA+ positively selected. The rearrangement joins TRBV9 to TRBJ2-3; D not certain. The CDR3 DNA follows: TGTGCCAGCAGCGTAGAGGAAGGGGATACGCAGTATTTT. This sequence encodes CASSVEEGDTQYF.